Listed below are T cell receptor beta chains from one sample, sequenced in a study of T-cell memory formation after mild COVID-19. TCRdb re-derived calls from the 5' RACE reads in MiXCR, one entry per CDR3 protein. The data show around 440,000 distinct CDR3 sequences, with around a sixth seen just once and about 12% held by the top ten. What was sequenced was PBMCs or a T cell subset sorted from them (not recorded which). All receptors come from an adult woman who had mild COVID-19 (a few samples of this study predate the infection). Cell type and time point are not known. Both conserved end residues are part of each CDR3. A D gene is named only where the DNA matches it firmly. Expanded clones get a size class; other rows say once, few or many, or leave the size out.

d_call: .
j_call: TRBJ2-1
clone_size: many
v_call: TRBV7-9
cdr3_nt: TGTGCCAGCAGCTTTTCCCGCCTCGGCTACCTGGATGAGCAGTTCTTC
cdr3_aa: CASSFSRLGYLDEQFF

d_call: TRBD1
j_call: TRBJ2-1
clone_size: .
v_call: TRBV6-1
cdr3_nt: TGTGCCAGCAGGGGAACGGGACAGGCCATCAATGAGCAGTTCTTC
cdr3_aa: CASRGTGQAINEQFF

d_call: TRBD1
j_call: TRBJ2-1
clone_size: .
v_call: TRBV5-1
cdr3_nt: TGCGCCAGCAGCGGACAGGGGAGCTCCTACAATGAGCAGTTCTTC
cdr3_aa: CASSGQGSSYNEQFF

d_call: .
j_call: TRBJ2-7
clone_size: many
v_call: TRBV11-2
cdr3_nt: TGTGCCAGCAGCTTAGTGCAGGGATACGAGCAGTACTTC
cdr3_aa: CASSLVQGYEQYF

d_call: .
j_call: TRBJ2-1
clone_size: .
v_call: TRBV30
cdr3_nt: TGTGCCTGGAGTGTACGCTTCGAGCAGTTCTTC
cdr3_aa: CAWSVRFEQFF

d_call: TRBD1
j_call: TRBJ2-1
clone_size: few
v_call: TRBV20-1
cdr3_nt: TGCAGTGCTAGTCAATCGGGGACAGGGAGCTACAATGAGCAGTTCTTC
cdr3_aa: CSASQSGTGSYNEQFF

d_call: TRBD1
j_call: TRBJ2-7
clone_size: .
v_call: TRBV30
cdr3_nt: TGTGCCTGGAGCGCCATTACAGGGGCTTACGAGCAGTACTTC
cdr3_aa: CAWSAITGAYEQYF

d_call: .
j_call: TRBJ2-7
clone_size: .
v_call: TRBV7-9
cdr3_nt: TGTGCCAGCAGCTCCCCGGAACAGGGTTTCGACGAGCAGTACTTC
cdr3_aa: CASSSPEQGFDEQYF

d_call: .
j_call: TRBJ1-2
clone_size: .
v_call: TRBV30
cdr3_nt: TGTGCCTGGAGAGGCAACTATGGCTACACCTTC
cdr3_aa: CAWRGNYGYTF

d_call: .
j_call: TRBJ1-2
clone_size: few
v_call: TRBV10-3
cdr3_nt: TGTGCCATCAGCGTAGGGTCTAACTATGGCTACACCTTC
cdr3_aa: CAISVGSNYGYTF

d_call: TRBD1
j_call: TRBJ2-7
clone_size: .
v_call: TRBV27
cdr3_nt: TGTGCCAGCAGTTGGGCAGGGGGTTACTACGAGCAGTACTTC
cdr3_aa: CASSWAGGYYEQYF

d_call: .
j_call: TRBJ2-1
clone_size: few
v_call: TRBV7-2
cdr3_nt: TGTGCCAGCAGCTCCACCCTAGCGTTCGGAGAGCAGTTCTTC
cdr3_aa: CASSSTLAFGEQFF

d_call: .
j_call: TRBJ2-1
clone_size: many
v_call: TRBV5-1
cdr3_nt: TGCGCCAGCAGCTTGGCCTCTTTTGGGACATCTTACGATGAGCAGTTCTTC
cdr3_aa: CASSLASFGTSYDEQFF

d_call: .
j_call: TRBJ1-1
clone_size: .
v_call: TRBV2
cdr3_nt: TGTGCCAGCAGTGTGGTCTTGAGTACTGAAGCTTTCTTT
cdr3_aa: CASSVVLSTEAFF

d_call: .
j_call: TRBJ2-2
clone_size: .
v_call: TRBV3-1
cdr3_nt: TGTGCCAGCAGCACGAAGCGGATTCCCACCGGGGAGCTGTTTTTT
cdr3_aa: CASSTKRIPTGELFF

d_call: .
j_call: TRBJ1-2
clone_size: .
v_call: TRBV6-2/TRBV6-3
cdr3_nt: TGTGCCAGCAGCGAACTGGACAGCGGGAGTTATGGCTACACCTTC
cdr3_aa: CASSELDSGSYGYTF

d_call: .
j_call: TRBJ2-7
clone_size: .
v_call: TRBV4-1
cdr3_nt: TGCGCCAGCAGCCAAGTCCCAGGGTACTACGAGCAGTACTTC
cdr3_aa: CASSQVPGYYEQYF

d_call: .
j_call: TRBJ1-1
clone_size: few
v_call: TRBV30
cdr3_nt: TGTGCCTGGAGTGTACTAGGGGTCGACACTGAAGCTTTCTTT
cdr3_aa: CAWSVLGVDTEAFF

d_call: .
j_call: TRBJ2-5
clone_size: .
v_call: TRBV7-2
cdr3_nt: TGTGCCAGCAGCTTAAAAATTCGTCTGTGGGAAGAGACCCAGTACTTC
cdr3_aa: CASSLKIRLWEETQYF

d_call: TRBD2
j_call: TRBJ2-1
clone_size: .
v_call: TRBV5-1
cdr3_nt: TGCGCCAGCAGACCCGGACTAGCGACTTACAATGAGCAGTTCTTC
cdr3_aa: CASRPGLATYNEQFF

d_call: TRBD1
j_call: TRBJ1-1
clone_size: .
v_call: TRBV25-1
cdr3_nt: TGTGCCAGCAGGGACAGGGGTCTCACTGAAGCTTTCTTT
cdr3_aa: CASRDRGLTEAFF

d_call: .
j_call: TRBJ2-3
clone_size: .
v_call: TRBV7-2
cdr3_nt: TGTGCCAGCAGCTTCTCCCGGGGGTATGGAGATACGCAGTATTTT
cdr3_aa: CASSFSRGYGDTQYF

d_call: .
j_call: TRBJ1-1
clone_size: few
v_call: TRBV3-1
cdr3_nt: TGTGCCAGCAGCCTCCAAATCCCGTCTGGGATAACCTGGGCGGACACTGAAGCTTTCTTT
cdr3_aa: CASSLQIPSGITWADTEAFF

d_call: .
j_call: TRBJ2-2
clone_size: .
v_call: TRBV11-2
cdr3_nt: TGTGCCAGCAGCTCAGAGCGGTTGAACACCGGGGAGCTGTTTTTT
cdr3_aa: CASSSERLNTGELFF

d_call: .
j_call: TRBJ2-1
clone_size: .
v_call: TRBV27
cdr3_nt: TGTGCCAGCAGAGGAGGGTTTAAAAATGAGCAGTTCTTC
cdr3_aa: CASRGGFKNEQFF

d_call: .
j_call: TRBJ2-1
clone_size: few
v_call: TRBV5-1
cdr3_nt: TGCGCCAGCAGCTCCCAAAACACACGGAATGAGCAGTTCTTC
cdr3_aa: CASSSQNTRNEQFF

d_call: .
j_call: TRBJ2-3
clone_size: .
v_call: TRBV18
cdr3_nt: TGTGCCAGCTCACCAGGCCGGGCGGGGGCCCTCACAGATACGCAGTATTTT
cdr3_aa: CASSPGRAGALTDTQYF

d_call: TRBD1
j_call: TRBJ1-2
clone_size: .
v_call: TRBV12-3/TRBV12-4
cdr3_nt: TGTGCCAGCAGTTGGCAGGGGGGCTATGGCTACACCTTC
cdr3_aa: CASSWQGGYGYTF

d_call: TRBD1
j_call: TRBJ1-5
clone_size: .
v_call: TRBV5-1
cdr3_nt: TGCGCCAGCAGCCCCGTCCCGGGACAGGGTCAGCCCCAGCATTTT
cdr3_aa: CASSPVPGQGQPQHF

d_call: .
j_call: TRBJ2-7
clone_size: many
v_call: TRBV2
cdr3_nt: TGTGCCAGCAGCCTGTCTCCCAGCTACGAGCAGTACTTC
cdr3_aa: CASSLSPSYEQYF

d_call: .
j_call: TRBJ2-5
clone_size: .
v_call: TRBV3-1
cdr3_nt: TGTGCCAGCAGCCAAGGGGTGACAGGGACCCAGTACTTC
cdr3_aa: CASSQGVTGTQYF

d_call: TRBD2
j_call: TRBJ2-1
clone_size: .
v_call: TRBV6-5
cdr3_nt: TGTGCCAGCAGTCCCTGGACTAGCGGGATCATCAATGAGCAGTTCTTC
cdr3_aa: CASSPWTSGIINEQFF

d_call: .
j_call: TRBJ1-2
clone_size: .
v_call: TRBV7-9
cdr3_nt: TGTGCCAGCAGCCAGAAGGGGGGGGTCTATGGCTACACCTTC
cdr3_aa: CASSQKGGVYGYTF

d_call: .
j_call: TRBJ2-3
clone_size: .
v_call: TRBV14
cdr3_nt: TGTGCCAGCAACCAAGATATGGGATCTGTGCAGTATTTT
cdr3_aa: CASNQDMGSVQYF

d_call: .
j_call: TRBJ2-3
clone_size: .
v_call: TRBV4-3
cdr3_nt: TGCGCCAGCAGCGGGAGTTCGGGGGCAGATACGCAGTATTTT
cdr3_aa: CASSGSSGADTQYF

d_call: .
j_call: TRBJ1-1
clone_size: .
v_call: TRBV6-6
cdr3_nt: TGTGCCAGCAGTAAAAGTACAGTTCCTGAAGCTTTCTTT
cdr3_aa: CASSKSTVPEAFF

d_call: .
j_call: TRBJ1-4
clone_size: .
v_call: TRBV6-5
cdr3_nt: TGTGCCAGCAGGTCAACTAATGAAAAACTGTTTTTT
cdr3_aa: CASRSTNEKLFF

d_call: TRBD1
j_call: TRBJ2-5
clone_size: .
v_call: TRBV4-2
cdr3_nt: TGTGCCAGCAGCCTTCTGGACAGGTCACAAGAGACCCAGTACTTC
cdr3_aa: CASSLLDRSQETQYF

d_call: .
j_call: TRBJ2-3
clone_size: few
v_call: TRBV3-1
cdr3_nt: TGTGCCAGCAACCTACAGGGTAACACAGATACGCAGTATTTT
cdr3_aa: CASNLQGNTDTQYF

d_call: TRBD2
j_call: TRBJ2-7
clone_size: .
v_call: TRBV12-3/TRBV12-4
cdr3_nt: TGTGCCAGCAGTGCCCCCGGCGGGAGGGTCCCCTACGAGCAGTACTTC
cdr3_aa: CASSAPGGRVPYEQYF

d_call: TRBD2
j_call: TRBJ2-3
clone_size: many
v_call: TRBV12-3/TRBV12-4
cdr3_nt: TGTGCCAGCAGTTTAAGCGGGGGCCCCACAGATACGCAGTATTTT
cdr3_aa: CASSLSGGPTDTQYF

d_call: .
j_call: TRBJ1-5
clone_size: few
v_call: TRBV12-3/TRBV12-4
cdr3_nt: TGTGCCAGCAGTTTGCGGGCGGGGTATCAGCCCCAGCATTTT
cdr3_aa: CASSLRAGYQPQHF

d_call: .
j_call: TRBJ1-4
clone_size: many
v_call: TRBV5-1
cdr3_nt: TGCGCCAGCAGCTCCGGGACCTCTAATGAAAAACTGTTTTTT
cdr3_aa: CASSSGTSNEKLFF

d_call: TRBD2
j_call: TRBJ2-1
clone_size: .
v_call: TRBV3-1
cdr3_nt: TGTGCCAGCAGCCAAGGGACTAGCGGGAGCAATGAGCAGTTCTTC
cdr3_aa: CASSQGTSGSNEQFF

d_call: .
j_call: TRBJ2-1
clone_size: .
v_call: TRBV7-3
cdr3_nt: TGTGCCAGCAGCTTAGGGGACTCTCTCTACAATGAGCAGTTCTTC
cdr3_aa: CASSLGDSLYNEQFF

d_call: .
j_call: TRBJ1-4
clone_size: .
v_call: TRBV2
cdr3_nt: TGTGCCAGCATCGCCCCAGGGGTAAAACTGTTTTTT
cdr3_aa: CASIAPGVKLFF

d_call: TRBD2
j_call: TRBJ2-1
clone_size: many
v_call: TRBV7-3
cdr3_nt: TGTGCCAGCAGCCCACTACTCCAGCGGGGGGACGATGAGCAGTTCTTC
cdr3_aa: CASSPLLQRGDDEQFF

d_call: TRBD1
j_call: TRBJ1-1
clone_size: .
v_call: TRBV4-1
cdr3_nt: TGCGCCAGCAGCCAAGTGCAGGGGGCTGAAGCTTTCTTT
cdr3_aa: CASSQVQGAEAFF

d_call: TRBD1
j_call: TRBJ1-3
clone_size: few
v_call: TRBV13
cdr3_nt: TGTGCCAGCAGCCGGGACAGTCTCTCCTCTGGAAACACCATATATTTT
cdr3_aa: CASSRDSLSSGNTIYF